A single TCR beta chain is shown here with its context. This entry comes from a study of cytomegalovirus exposure and HLA in healthy donors. Researchers ran the PCR with 60 Vbeta and 13 Jbeta primers. Profiling relied on immunoSEQ multiplex PCR, and the TCRdb table lists in-frame clones only, not all of them. The sample carries approximately 190,000 clones, roughly 87% recorded once. The sequence was obtained from a boy between 2 and 10 years old in good health and CMV-seronegative. Material: PBMCs.

CDR3 amino acids: CARQGMNTEAFF. The CDR3 nucleotides are TGTGCCAGGCAGGGTATGAACACTGAAGCTTTCTTT. The chain recombines TRBV6-1 with TRBJ1-1; tentative D call: TRBD1 (5 bases). Germline V gene data show CDR1 as MNHNS and CDR2 as SASEGT. This CDR3 is 12 amino acids long. Trimming pared 9 bases from V and 0 bases from J, leaving 8 bases between.